The 2 T cell receptor beta chains below all came from one sample that was sequenced in a study of blood T cell repertoires in COVID-19. This table comes from immunoSEQ multiplex PCR, and its TCRdb copy is limited to in-frame clones, with some not included. Here the sample spans more than 200,000 clones, 70% to 85% being singletons. Sequencing input: peripheral blood. These receptor sequences come from a woman aged 40 to 50 with active or convalescent COVID-19.

This clone showed up just once. The chain couples TRBV6-5 to TRBJ1-2; perhaps TRBD1 as D (5 bases). Germline V lookup: CDR1 MNHEY, CDR2 SVGAGI. With 6 bases removed from V and 4 bases from J, the gap between germline ends came to 6 bases. CDR3 length equals 11 residues. Written as DNA, the CDR3 is TGTGCCAGCAGGACAGTCTATGGCTACACCTTC. It yields the protein CASRTVYGYTF.

As to this clone: An end of the junction does not agree with germline; a read error may underlie this. The chain recombines TRBV7-2 with TRBJ1-2; TRBD1 is a possible D gene (5 bases). This CDR3 contains 14 residues. The germline gives CDR1 SGHTA, CDR2 FQGNSA. The CDR3 is CASSFTLGTMAKSF. CDR3 coding DNA: TGTGCCAGCAGCTTCACTCTGGGGACTATGGCTAAATCGTTC.